These 22 T cell receptor beta chains originate from one sample sequenced in a study of beta chain features in type 1 diabetes. The entirety of the isolated RNA underwent reverse transcription, so expressed TCRB transcripts were sequenced. Produced via immunoSEQ multiplex PCR; TCRdb's table is partial and in-frame only. The sample shows around 430,000 clones, approximately 28% of them seen only once. Sequenced input: naive CD4+ T cells from blood. The receptors derive from a young man in good health.

This sequence joins TRBV15 and TRBJ2-3; TRBD2 matches at 11 bases. Losses at the gene ends were 6 bases for V and 1 base for J; bases not matched to a gene: 3. The CDR3 loop spans 15 amino acids. Germline V gene data show CDR1 as LNHNV and CDR2 as YYDKDF (reference sequence). The CDR3: CATRRGLAGTDTQYF. As DNA, the CDR3 is TGTGCCACCAGGAGGGGACTAGCGGGCACAGATACGCAGTATTTT.

This clone has only one observation. This sequence joins TRBV18 and TRBJ2-1; D gene ambiguous. The CDR3 is 13 residues long. The V and J ends lost 3 bases and 12 bases respectively, with 15 bases between them. Germline CDR1 reads KGHSH; CDR2 reads LQKENI. CDR3 nucleotide sequence: TGTGCCAGCTCACCCCCGACACGTTCAGGGCAGTTCTTC. The encoded protein is CASSPPTRSGQFF.

There are a few counts of this clone. Within the sample, other DNA sequences also encode this same CDR3. The genes are TRBV27 and TRBJ2-5, with unresolved D. This CDR3 has 11 residues. The germline V gene encodes CDR1 MNHEY and CDR2 SMNVEV (reference sequence). V was trimmed by 4 bases and J by 2 bases, leaving 2 bases between them. CDR3 bases: TGTGCCAGCAGTTCGCAAGAGACCCAGTACTTC. Translated, it gives CASSSQETQYF.

As concerns this clone: Other nucleotide sequences from this sample produce the same CDR3. The genes are TRBV5-6 and TRBJ2-1, with D tentatively TRBD2 (5 bases). Trimming removed 5 bases at V and 3 bases at J, with 9 bases between. This CDR3 is built from 13 residues. CDR1 SGHDT and CDR2 YYEEEE come from the germline V gene. CDR3 amino acids: CASSRGLYNEQFF. The CDR3 DNA is TGTGCCAGCAGTCGAGGGCTCTACAATGAGCAGTTCTTC.

This chain links TRBV25-1 with TRBJ2-5, with D unclear. The J call may be incorrect, as the DNA end agrees better with TRBJ2-7. Germline lookup yields CDR1 MGHDK and CDR2 SYGVNS. The CDR3 loop spans 12 amino acids. The CDR3 DNA follows: TGTGCCAGCAGCCACTACTCCTACGAGCAGTACTTC. It specifies CASSHYSYEQYF.

This clone occurred a few times. This chain joins TRBV10-3 and TRBJ2-3; 8 bases match TRBD2. CDR3 length equals 13 residues. Germline V CDR1 and CDR2: ENHRY, SYGVKD. J lost 3 bases, V lost 8 bases, and 4 bases had no gene match. In DNA, the CDR3 is TGTGCCATCTCTGAGCGGGAGACAGATACGCAGTATTTT. It encodes CAISERETDTQYF.

The J gene is TRBJ2-1, the V gene TRBV5-1; the D gene could be TRBD1 or TRBD2 (5 bases each). Trimming removed 4 bases from V and 0 bases from J, with 11 bases in between. CDR1 is SGHRS, CDR2 YFSETQ, per germline. The CDR3 is 15 residues long. This CDR3 reads CASSPGRSSYNEQFF. CDR3 nucleotide sequence: TGCGCCAGCAGCCCGGGACGTAGCTCCTACAATGAGCAGTTCTTC.

The chain couples TRBV2 to TRBJ2-5, with TRBD2 as a possible D gene (6 bases). The J call may be in error: the DNA end matches TRBJ2-7 better. This CDR3 is built from 15 residues. In germline, CDR1 is SNHLY, CDR2 FYNNEI. In DNA, the CDR3 is TGTGCCAGCAGTGAAGGCTGGGGGGTTCCCTACGAGCAGTACTTC. Amino acids: CASSEGWGVPYEQYF.

This clone has just a few counts. The chain links TRBV7-2 to TRBJ1-2, with TRBD1 identical over 7 bases. This CDR3 contains 15 residues. Germline-derived CDR1 and CDR2 are SGHTA and FQGNSA. J was trimmed by 4 bases and V by 5 bases; bases with no gene match: 10. The CDR3 reads CASSRQGSQIYGYTF. The DNA of the CDR3 is TGTGCCAGCAGCCGACAGGGTTCCCAAATCTATGGCTACACCTTC.

V is TRBV7-3 and J is TRBJ2-3; 7 bases agree with TRBD2. Losses at the gene ends were 2 bases for V and 6 bases for J; bases not matched to a gene: 8. The CDR3 sequence is 15 residues long. Germline CDR1 is SGHTA and CDR2 is FQGTGA. The DNA for the CDR3 is TGTGCCAGCAGCTTAGGCGGCGGGAGAGGGGATACGCAGTATTTT. Translated: CASSLGGGRGDTQYF.

This clone occurred a few times. This chain uses TRBV19 with TRBJ2-4, with 11 bases identical to TRBD1. Germline CDR1 reads LNHDA; CDR2 reads SQIVND (reference sequence). The junction had 5 bases not matched to a gene; V was cut back by 4 bases and J by 6 bases. This CDR3 region has 15 residues. CDR3 sequence (DNA): TGTGCCAGTAGTAAGACCGGGACAGGGGGAAACATTCAGTACTTC. Protein: CASSKTGTGGNIQYF.

The chain has TRBV7-9 and TRBJ2-7; D gene unclear. Germline V lookup: CDR1 SEHNR, CDR2 FQNEAQ (reference sequence). V lost 5 bases to trimming and J lost 3 bases, with 11 bases between them. The CDR3 totals 13 residues. CDR3 sequence (DNA): TGTGCCAGCAGCCCTACGGCAGACTACGAGCAGTACTTC. Amino acid sequence: CASSPTADYEQYF. Combining the CDR3 with reference TRBV7-9 and TRBJ2-7 gives the whole variable domain DTGVSQNPRHKITKRGQNVTFRCDPISEHNRLYWYRQTLGQGPEFLTYFQNEAQLEKSRLLSDRFSAERPKGSFSTLEIQRTEQGDSAMYLCASSPTADYEQYFGPGTRLTVT.

This clone was counted only a few times. The rearrangement links TRBV29-1 to TRBJ1-1; D ambiguous. V shed 5 bases and J shed 3 bases, with 10 bases lying between them. The CDR3 extends over 12 amino acids. CDR1 SQVTM and CDR2 ANQGSEA come from the germline V gene. CDR3 sequence reads: CSVSPGYTEAFF. The CDR3 bases are TGCAGCGTTTCCCCGGGGTACACTGAAGCTTTCTTT.

This clone was observed a few times. This chain joins TRBV4-3 and TRBJ2-7; the D gene is possibly TRBD1 (5 bases). In germline, CDR1 is LGHNA, CDR2 YSLEER. The V and J ends lost 1 base and 7 bases respectively, with 20 bases between them. The CDR3 is made up of 16 amino acids. The CDR3 DNA sequence: TGCGCCAGCAGCCAAGCGAGTTTTGCAGGGAATTGGGAGCAGTACTTC. As protein: CASSQASFAGNWEQYF.

A few counts support this clone. The genes are TRBV29-1 and TRBJ2-7; TRBD2 matches 12 bases. This CDR3 contains 16 residues. Germline assignment: CDR1 SQVTM and CDR2 ANQGSEA. V lost 7 bases to trimming and J lost 0 bases; unmatched junction nucleotides: 10. The CDR3 DNA is TGCAGCGGAGGACTAGCGGGATCTTCCGGCTCCTACGAGCAGTACTTC. Amino acids: CSGGLAGSSGSYEQYF.

This clone was seen only a few times. The chain carries TRBV11-2 and TRBJ2-1; TRBD2 agrees at 8 bases. V lost 3 bases to trimming and J lost 9 bases; unmatched junction nucleotides: 10. The CDR3 totals 15 residues. Germline V gene data show CDR1 as SGHAT and CDR2 as FQNNGV. CDR3 loop: CASSFLSGGPVEQFF. CDR3 coding DNA: TGTGCCAGCAGCTTCCTTTCGGGAGGGCCCGTTGAGCAGTTCTTC.

This clone has a single count. The chain is built from TRBV29-1 and TRBJ2-2; possible D gene TRBD1, 5 bases. The CDR3 is made up of 13 amino acids. Per the germline V gene, CDR1 is SQVTM and CDR2 is ANQGSEA. V was shortened by 5 bases and J by 1 base, with 8 bases between the two germline ends. In DNA, the CDR3 is TGCAGCGTTTTAGGGGAGAACACCGGGGAGCTGTTTTTT. Protein: CSVLGENTGELFF.

The chain employs TRBV5-6 and TRBJ2-1; no clear D. Between the trimmed V and J ends, which lost 2 bases and 7 bases, there was a span of 7 bases. Germline CDR1 SGHDT, CDR2 YYEEEE. The CDR3 spans 12 residues. The CDR3, as DNA: TGTGCCAGCAGCTTTCAAGAGAATGAGCAGTTCTTC. Amino acids: CASSFQENEQFF. Filled out from reference TRBV5-6 and TRBJ2-1, the complete variable domain reads DAGVTQSPTHLIKTRGQQVTLRCSPKSGHDTVSWYQQALGQGPQFIFQYYEEEERQRGNFPDRFSGHQFPNYSSELNVNALLLGDSALYLCASSFQENEQFFGPGTRLTVL.

This clone turned up a few times. V gene TRBV18 combines with J gene TRBJ2-3; no firm D call. The CDR3 has 14 residues. Germline V lookup: CDR1 KGHSH, CDR2 LQKENI. The V and J ends lost 1 base and 0 bases respectively, with 5 bases between them. The CDR3 DNA reads TGTGCCAGCTCACCACTAGCTAGCACAGATACGCAGTATTTT. Protein sequence: CASSPLASTDTQYF.

This rearrangement joins TRBV11-2 to TRBJ1-1; maybe TRBD1 (6 bases). The CDR3 runs 13 residues. Germline CDR1 and CDR2: SGHAT and FQNNGV. Trimming took 10 bases from V and 0 from J, leaving 12 bases between them. The CDR3, as DNA: TGTGCCACCTCGGGGACAATGAACACTGAAGCTTTCTTT. Its translation is CATSGTMNTEAFF.

The J gene is TRBJ2-6, the V gene TRBV21-1. TRBV21-1 is a documented pseudogene. The CDR3 extends over 16 amino acids. The CDR3 is CASRSLSLPGANVLTF. The CDR3 bases are TGTGCCAGCCGATCCTTGTCCCTTCCGGGGGCCAACGTCCTGACTTTC.

This clone came up a few times. The chain joins TRBV6-5 to TRBJ2-7; the D is unclear. CDR3 length: 12 amino acids. The V and J ends lost 7 bases and 4 bases respectively, with 11 bases between them. Germline CDR1 reads MNHEY; CDR2 reads SVGAGI. In DNA, the CDR3 is TGTGCCAGCAAGAGGATGCCTTACGAGCAGTACTTC. Protein product: CASKRMPYEQYF.